Shown below are 8 T cell receptor beta chains from a single sample sequenced in a study of cytomegalovirus exposure and HLA in healthy donors. Produced via immunoSEQ multiplex PCR; TCRdb's table is partial and in-frame only. The sample includes under 200,000 clones, 95% to 97% of them seen just once. The material sequenced was PBMCs. These receptors all come from a woman aged 18-29 years in good health and CMV-seronegative.

The rearrangement links TRBV6-5 to TRBJ1-6; the D gene is possibly TRBD1 (5 bases). CDR3 length: 15 residues. Germline assignment: CDR1 MNHEY and CDR2 SVGAGI. The ends were cut back, 0 bases at V and 8 bases at J, with 11 bases in the middle. The CDR3 nucleotides are TGTGCCAGCAGTTACTCGAGCAGGGTCCATTCACCCCTCCACTTT. This sequence encodes CASSYSSRVHSPLHF.

The gene calls are TRBV19 and TRBJ2-7; TRBD2 agrees at 9 bases. There are 18 residues in the CDR3. Germline values: CDR1 LNHDA, CDR2 SQIVND (reference sequence). V was pared by 1 base and J by 6 bases, with 16 bases of the junction left unmatched. This chain's CDR3 is CASSIVGSGGHRRSEQYF. The CDR3 bases are TGTGCCAGTAGTATAGTAGGTAGCGGGGGCCACCGGAGGAGCGAGCAGTACTTC.

The chain uses TRBV5-1 and TRBJ2-2; no clear D gene. This CDR3 has 14 amino acids. Trimming removed 0 bases at V and 8 bases at J, with 11 bases between. CDR1 is SGHRS, CDR2 YFSETQ, per germline. CDR3 DNA sequence: TGCGCCAGCAGCTTGGTCCCCCTCAGGGGGGAGCTGTTTTTT. Amino acids: CASSLVPLRGELFF.

This chain uses TRBV21-1 with TRBJ2-1; the table calls TRBD1, which could not be checked here. TRBV21-1 is flagged as a pseudogene. The CDR3 has 14 residues. CDR3 sequence: CASDQGAHPNEQFF. CDR3 bases: TGTGCCAGCGATCAGGGGGCGCATCCCAATGAGCAGTTCTTC.

DNA of the CDR3: TGTGCCAGCAGCTTGTGGTGGACAGGGAACACCGGGGAGCTGTTTTTT. Translated, it gives CASSLWWTGNTGELFF. The chain recombines TRBV5-6 with TRBJ2-2; 7 nucleotides match TRBD1. In germline, CDR1 is SGHDT, CDR2 YYEEEE. J was trimmed by 1 base and V by 1 base; bases with no gene match: 4. This CDR3 comprises 16 residues.

The rearrangement joins TRBV2 to TRBJ1-2; possibly TRBD1 for D (5 bases). Germline V lookup: CDR1 SNHLY, CDR2 FYNNEI. The CDR3 runs to 16 residues. Trimming left V 3 bases short and J 4 bases short, with 18 bases between. DNA for the CDR3: TGTGCCAGCAGTGATGGGCGGTGGGAAAGGGGCTATGGCTACACCTTC. It translates to CASSDGRWERGYGYTF.

The chain carries TRBV7-2 and TRBJ2-1, with a weak D call TRBD1 (5 bases). The germline V and J ends were trimmed by 4 bases and 8 bases, with 18 bases remaining between them. Germline V gene lookup returns CDR1 SGHTA and CDR2 FQGNSA. This CDR3 contains 15 residues. CDR3 sequence (DNA): TGTGCCAGCAGCTCCCCTAGGGGTGGCGTCGATGAGCAGTTCTTC. Residues: CASSSPRGGVDEQFF.

This chain uses TRBV6-6 with TRBJ1-4; 10 bases are a match to TRBD1. After removal of 6 bases from V and 8 bases from J, the junction contained 12 bases not matched to a gene. CDR3 length: 16 residues. CDR1 is MNHNY and CDR2 is SVGAGI in the germline V gene (reference sequence). The CDR3 DNA is TGTGCCAGCAGGGCCGGGACAGGGGTATTAGTCGAAAAACTGTTTTTT. This codes for CASRAGTGVLVEKLFF.